The T cell receptor (beta chain) described here comes from a study of shared clonotypes between healthy human individuals. Whole-study results and caveats: Compared with clonotypes that all four donors shared, non-shared clonotypes had lower generation probabilities. Of the naive CD4 clonotypes, around 4.9% were shared across a handful of donors.

CDR3 length equals 18 residues. Germline loops: CDR1 SGHRS, CDR2 YFSETQ. Losses at the gene ends were 4 bases for V and 0 bases for J; bases not matched to a gene: 10. Genomic DNA per cell subset filled all wells of several immunoSEQ plates. Clones were sequenced by immunoSEQ multiplex PCR, and TCRdb holds only the in-frame ones, with some missing. The table shows under 750,000 clones, with around 70% occurring only once. Note on this clone: The antigen is unknown.

This clonotype originated in a woman between 25 and 40 years old in good health. The sample taken for sequencing was memory CD4+ T cells sorted from blood. Subset given: CD45RA-negative fraction. The J gene is TRBJ1-4, the V gene TRBV5-1, with 9 bases aligning to TRBD1. The CDR3 spells CASSPRDRASSTNEKLFF. DNA of the CDR3: TGCGCCAGCAGCCCCCGGGACAGGGCGTCTTCAACTAATGAAAAACTGTTTTTT.